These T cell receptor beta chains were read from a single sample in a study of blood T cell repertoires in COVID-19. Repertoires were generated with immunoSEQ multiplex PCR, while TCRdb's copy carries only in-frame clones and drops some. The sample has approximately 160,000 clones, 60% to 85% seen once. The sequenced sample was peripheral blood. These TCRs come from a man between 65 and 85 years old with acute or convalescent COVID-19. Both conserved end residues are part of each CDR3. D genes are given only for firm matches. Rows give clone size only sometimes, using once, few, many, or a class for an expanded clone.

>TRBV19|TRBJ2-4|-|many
TGTGCCACGGAAACACAGGACGGAAACATTCAGTACTTC
CATETQDGNIQYF
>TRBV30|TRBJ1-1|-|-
TGTGCCTCCTCAATTGGAGGGAACACTGAAGCTTTCTTT
CASSIGGNTEAFF
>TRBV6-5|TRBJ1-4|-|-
TGTGCCAGCAGGGACCCTCAAGGGGCAGGGGAAAAACTGTTTTTT
CASRDPQGAGEKLFF
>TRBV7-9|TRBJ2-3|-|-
TGTGCCAGCAGCTTAGGTGTGTCGATTAGAACTACAGATACGCAGTATTTT
CASSLGVSIRTTDTQYF
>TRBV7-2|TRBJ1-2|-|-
TGTGCCAGCAGCTTAGGAACAGACCTCTATGGCTACACCTTC
CASSLGTDLYGYTF
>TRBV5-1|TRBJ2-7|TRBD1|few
TGCGCCAGCAGCGAGGGGACAGGGGGTACCTACGAGCAGTACTTC
CASSEGTGGTYEQYF
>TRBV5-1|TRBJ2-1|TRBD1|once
TGCGCCAGCAGCTTTAGGGGACAGCCCAGCTCCTACAATGAGCAGTTCTTC
CASSFRGQPSSYNEQFF
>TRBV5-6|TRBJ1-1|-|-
TGTGCCAGCAGCTTGTTTCAGGGAGGTACTGAAGCTTTCTTT
CASSLFQGGTEAFF
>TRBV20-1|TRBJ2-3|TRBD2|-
TGCAGTGCTAGTCTAGCGGGAGATAGCACAGATACGCAGTATTTT
CSASLAGDSTDTQYF
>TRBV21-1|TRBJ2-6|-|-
TGTGCCAGCAGCAGACACCCCTCCCCCCGGCTGTGCTCTGGGGCCAACGTCCTGACTTTC
CASSRHPSPRLCSGANVLTF
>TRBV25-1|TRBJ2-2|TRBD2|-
TGTGCCAGCAGCCGGGACTATAACACCGGGGAGCTGTTTTTT
CASSRDYNTGELFF
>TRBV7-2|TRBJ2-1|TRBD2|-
TGTGCCAGCAGCAGTCTAGCGGGAGTAAATGAGCAGTTCTTC
CASSSLAGVNEQFF
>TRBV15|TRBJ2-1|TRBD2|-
TGTGCCACCAGCAGAAAACCGACTAGCGGCAGCTCCTACAATGAGCAGTTCTTC
CATSRKPTSGSSYNEQFF
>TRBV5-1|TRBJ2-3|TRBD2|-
TGCGCCAGCAGTAGGATAGCGGGAGGCCCAGATACGCAGTATTTT
CASSRIAGGPDTQYF
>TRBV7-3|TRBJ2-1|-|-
TGTGCCAGCAGCCTTTCGTGGAGCTCCTACAATGAGCAGTTCTTC
CASSLSWSSYNEQFF
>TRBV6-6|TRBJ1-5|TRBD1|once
TGTGCCAGCAGTCGCACCTTGACAGGGGGGCTCAGCAATCAGCCCCAGCATTTT
CASSRTLTGGLSNQPQHF
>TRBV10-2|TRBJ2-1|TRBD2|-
TGCGCCAGCAGTGAGATTTCTAGCGGGACTTACAATGAGCAGTTCTTC
CASSEISSGTYNEQFF
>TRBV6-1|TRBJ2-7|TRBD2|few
TGTGCCAGCAGTGAAGCCCAAACTAGCGGGAGACCGTACTTC
CASSEAQTSGRPYF
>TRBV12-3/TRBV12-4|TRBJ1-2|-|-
TGTGCCAGCAGTTTAGGGGCCGGAGGCTACACCTTC
CASSLGAGGYTF
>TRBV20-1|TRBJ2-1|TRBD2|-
TGCAGTGCTAGTAGTTCTAGCGGAGCGGAGGGCTCCTACAATGAGCAGTTCTTC
CSASSSSGAEGSYNEQFF
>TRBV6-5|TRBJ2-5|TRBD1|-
TGTGCCAGCAGTTCGTACAGGGGGCAAGAGACCCAGTACTTC
CASSSYRGQETQYF
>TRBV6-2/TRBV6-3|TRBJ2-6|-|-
TGTGCCAGCAGCCAAGAGGTCTCTGGGGCCAACGTCCTGACTTTC
CASSQEVSGANVLTF
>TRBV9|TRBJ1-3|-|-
TGTGCCAGCAGCGTAGGCCAGGGAGGAGGAAACACCATATATTTT
CASSVGQGGGNTIYF
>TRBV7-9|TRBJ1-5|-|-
TGTGCCAGCAGCTCTCCTCGGGAATTAAATCAGCCCCAGCATTTT
CASSSPRELNQPQHF
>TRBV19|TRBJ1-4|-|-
TGTGCCAGTAGTCTCGGTAGTAGCGATGAAAAACTGTTTTTT
CASSLGSSDEKLFF
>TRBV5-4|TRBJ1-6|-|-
TGTGCCAGCAGCTTGCCACAGGCATATAATTCACCCCTCCACTTT
CASSLPQAYNSPLHF
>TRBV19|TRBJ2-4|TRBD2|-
TGTGCCAGTAGGCTTTCGGGAGGCAAAAACATTCAGTACTTC
CASRLSGGKNIQYF